A single sample is the source of the 11 T cell receptor beta chains below, sequenced in a study of molecular identifiers for immune sequencing clone quantification. In TCRdb, the PCR reads were re-called with MiXCR into one record per CDR3 protein. Found here are about 320,000 distinct CDR3 sequences, 20% to 25% of them singletons; the top ten hold approximately 0.85%. Material for sequencing was naive CD8+ T cells from blood, with Jurkat cell RNA spiked in. The sample's subset: FACS-sorted CD8+CD4-CCR7+CD45RA+ naive T cells. The receptors were gathered from a human donor in good health. Some libraries in this study had Jurkat cell RNA spiked in.

In regard to this clonotype: Possible read error: a much larger clone is one base away. CDR3 in DNA: TGTGCCTGGAGTGTGGTCCGGGGCACTGAAGCTCTCTTT. Translating it yields CAWSVVRGTEALF. This chain connects TRBV30 to TRBJ1-1; TRBD1 might be the D (5 bases). CDR1 is GTSNPN and CDR2 is SVGIG in the germline V gene (reference sequence). The CDR3 runs to 13 residues.

This clonotype showed up just a few times. An end of the junction does not agree with germline; a read error may underlie this. This chain links TRBV7-2 with TRBJ2-1, with 15 bases fitting TRBD2. The CDR3 extends over 18 amino acids. CDR1 and CDR2 from the germline V gene are SGHTA and FQGNSA. CDR3 coding DNA: TGTGCCAGCAGCCAAGGACTAGCGGGAGGGCTTTACTGGAATGTGCAGTTCTTC. Protein: CASSQGLAGGLYWNVQFF.

There are many counts of this clonotype. The rearrangement links TRBV20-1 to TRBJ2-3; D is unresolved. CDR3 length: 10 amino acids. The V gene lost 7 bases and the J gene lost 7 bases, with 9 bases spanning the gap. The germline CDR1 and CDR2 sequences are DFQATT and SNEGSKA (reference sequence). CDR3 nucleotide sequence: TGCAGTGGAAGGGAATATACGCAGTATTTT. This codes for CSGREYTQYF.

As concerns this clonotype: This clone may be a read error of a much larger clone one base away. This rearrangement joins TRBV20-1 to TRBJ2-3; D is perhaps TRBD1 or TRBD2 (6 bases each). Looked up from germline, CDR1 is DFQATT and CDR2 is SNEGSKA (reference sequence). There are 14 residues in the CDR3. Trimming removed 6 bases at V and 10 bases at J, with 23 bases between. CDR3 sequence (DNA): TGCAGTGCCCTGGGGTGGGGGGACAAGGATGCGCAGTATTTT. This encodes CSALGWGDKDAQYF.

The chain joins TRBV5-3 to TRBJ2-7; 12 nucleotides align to TRBD1. TRBV5-3 is an ORF for which the function is uncertain. V gave up 8 bases and J gave up 9 bases; unmatched junction bases: 12. The CDR3 contains 14 residues. The DNA for the CDR3 is TGTGCCAGCAGCCCGGGACAGGGGGCTTTCGGGCAGTACTTC. It codes for CASSPGQGAFGQYF.

This clonotype was seen only a few times. The rearrangement joins TRBV7-9 to TRBJ2-2; D is ambiguous. Per the germline V gene, CDR1 is SEHNR and CDR2 is FQNEAQ (reference sequence). V lost 2 bases and J lost 3, with 10 bases in between. This CDR3 spans 15 amino acids. The CDR3 DNA sequence: TGTGCCAGCAGCTTATTAGAGTGGGACACCGGGGAGCTGTTTTTT. It yields the protein CASSLLEWDTGELFF. Supplemented by reference TRBV7-9 and TRBJ2-2, the full variable domain reads DTGVSQNPRHKITKRGQNVTFRCDPISEHNRLYWYRQTLGQGPEFLTYFQNEAQLEKSRLLSDRFSAERPKGSFSTLEIQRTEQGDSAMYLCASSLLEWDTGELFFGEGSRLTVL.

In this sample, this clonotype turned up many times. The rearrangement links TRBV28 to TRBJ2-2; no clear D gene. CDR3 size: 14 residues. Germline V CDR1 and CDR2: MDHEN, SYDVKM. Deletions cut 3 bases from V and 4 bases from J, with 9 bases between. This chain's CDR3 is CASSFLSITGELFF. For the CDR3, the DNA is TGTGCCAGCAGTTTCCTTAGTATCACCGGGGAGCTGTTTTTT.

At least ten counts were recorded for this clonotype. The V and J genes are TRBV27 and TRBJ2-2; D is unclear. CDR3 length: 13 amino acids. CDR1 and CDR2 from the germline V gene are MNHEY and SMNVEV (reference sequence). V lost 0 bases and J lost 10, with 9 bases in between. The CDR3 DNA reads TGTGCCAGCAGTTTATCGGCAGCTGAGGAGCTGTTTTTT. This codes for CASSLSAAEELFF.

This clonotype was detected many times. The rearrangement links TRBV28 to TRBJ2-7; 8 nucleotides agree with TRBD1. The V gene end was trimmed by 3 bases and the J gene end by 4 bases; junction bases not matched to a gene: 5. Germline V gene sequence: CDR1 MDHEN, CDR2 SYDVKM. This CDR3 region has 14 residues. The CDR3 DNA reads as TGTGCCAGCAGTTTTAACAGGGGGTGGTACGAGCAGTACTTC. Protein product: CASSFNRGWYEQYF.

At least ten counts were recorded for this clonotype. The chain links TRBV5-1 to TRBJ2-7; TRBD1 matches at 8 bases. CDR1 is SGHRS and CDR2 is YFSETQ in the germline V gene. CDR3 size: 13 residues. Trimming at V came to 5 bases and at J to 2 bases, leaving 3 bases not matched to a gene. The CDR3 loop is CASRGTGPYEQYF. CDR3 DNA sequence: TGCGCCAGCAGGGGGACAGGCCCCTACGAGCAGTACTTC.

This clonotype appeared many times. The chain employs TRBV7-6 and TRBJ2-3; 11 nucleotides agree with TRBD2. The ends lost 5 bases at V and 4 bases at J; junction bases unmatched: 5. The length of the CDR3 is 15 residues. CDR1 is SGHVS, CDR2 FNYEAQ, per germline. The DNA for the CDR3 is TGTGCCAGCAGCCCACTAGCGGGGGAGGCAGATACGCAGTATTTT. Translation gives CASSPLAGEADTQYF.